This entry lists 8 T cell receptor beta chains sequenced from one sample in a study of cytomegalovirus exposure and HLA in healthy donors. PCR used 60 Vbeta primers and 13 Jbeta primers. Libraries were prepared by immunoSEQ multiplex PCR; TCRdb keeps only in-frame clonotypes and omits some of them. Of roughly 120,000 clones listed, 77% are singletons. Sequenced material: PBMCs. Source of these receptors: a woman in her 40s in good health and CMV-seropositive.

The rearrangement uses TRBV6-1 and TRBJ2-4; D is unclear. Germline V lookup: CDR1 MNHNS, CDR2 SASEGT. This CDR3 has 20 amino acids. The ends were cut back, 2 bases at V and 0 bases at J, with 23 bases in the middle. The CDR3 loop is CASSERRRKIVTLAKNIQYF. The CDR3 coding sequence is TGTGCCAGCAGTGAACGGAGACGGAAGATTGTTACCTTAGCCAAAAACATTCAGTACTTC.

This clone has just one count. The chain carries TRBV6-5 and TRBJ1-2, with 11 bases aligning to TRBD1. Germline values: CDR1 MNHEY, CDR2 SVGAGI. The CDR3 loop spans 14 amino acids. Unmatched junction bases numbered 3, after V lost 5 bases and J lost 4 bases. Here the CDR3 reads CASSPGQGGYGYTF. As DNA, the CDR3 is TGTGCCAGCAGTCCGGGACAGGGGGGCTATGGCTACACCTTC.

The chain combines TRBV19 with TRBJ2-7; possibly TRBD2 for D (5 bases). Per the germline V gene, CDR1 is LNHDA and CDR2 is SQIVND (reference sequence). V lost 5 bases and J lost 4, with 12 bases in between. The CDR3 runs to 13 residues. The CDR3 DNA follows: TGTGCCAGTAGTGACGGAGGATATTACGAGCAGTACTTC. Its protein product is CASSDGGYYEQYF.

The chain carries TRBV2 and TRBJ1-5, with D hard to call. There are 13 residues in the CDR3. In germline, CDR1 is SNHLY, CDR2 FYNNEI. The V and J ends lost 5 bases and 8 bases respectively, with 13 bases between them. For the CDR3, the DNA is TGTGCCAGCAGTACCGGGAGCCTGAAGCCCCAGCATTTT. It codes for CASSTGSLKPQHF.

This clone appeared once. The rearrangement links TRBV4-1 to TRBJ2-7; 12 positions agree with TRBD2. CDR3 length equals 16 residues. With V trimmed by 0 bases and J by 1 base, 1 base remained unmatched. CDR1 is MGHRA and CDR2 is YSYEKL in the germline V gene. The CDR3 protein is CASSQETSGRSYEQYF. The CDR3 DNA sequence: TGCGCCAGCAGCCAAGAGACTAGCGGGAGATCCTACGAGCAGTACTTC.

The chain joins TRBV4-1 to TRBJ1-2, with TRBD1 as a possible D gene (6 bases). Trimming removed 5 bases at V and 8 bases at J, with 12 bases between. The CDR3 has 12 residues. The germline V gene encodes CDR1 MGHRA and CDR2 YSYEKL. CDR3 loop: CASSSGVEGYTF. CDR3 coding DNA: TGCGCCAGCAGCTCAGGGGTTGAGGGCTACACCTTC.

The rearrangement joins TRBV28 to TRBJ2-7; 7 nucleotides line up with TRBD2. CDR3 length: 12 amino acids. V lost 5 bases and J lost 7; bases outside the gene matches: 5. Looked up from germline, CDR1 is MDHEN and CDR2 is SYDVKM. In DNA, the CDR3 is TGTGCCAGCAGTAGCGGGGTTGGGGAGCAGTACTTC. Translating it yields CASSSGVGEQYF. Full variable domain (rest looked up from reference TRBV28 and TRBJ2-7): DVKVTQSSRYLVKRTGEKVFLECVQDMDHENMFWYRQDPGLGLRLIYFSYDVKMKEKGDIPEGYSVSREKKERFSLILESASTNQTSMYLCASSSGVGEQYFGPGTRLTVT.

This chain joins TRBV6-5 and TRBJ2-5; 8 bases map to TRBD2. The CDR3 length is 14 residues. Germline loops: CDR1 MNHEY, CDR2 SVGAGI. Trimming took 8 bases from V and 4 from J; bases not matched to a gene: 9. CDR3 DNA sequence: TGTGCCAGCGCGAAGACCCTAGCGGGAGAGACCCAGTACTTC. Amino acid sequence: CASAKTLAGETQYF.